A selection of T cell receptor beta chains follows, all from one sample in a study of T-cell memory formation after mild COVID-19. TCRdb fed the 5' RACE reads into MiXCR, producing one record per CDR3 protein. Among approximately 290,000 distinct CDR3 sequences listed, 8.2% were seen once. What was sequenced was PBMCs or a T cell subset sorted from them (not recorded which). All receptors come from a young man who had mild COVID-19 (a few samples of this study predate the infection). Cell type and time point are not known. Each CDR3 is given with its conserved first and last residue. The D gene is left open where the match is weak. A clone size is listed for some rows: how often the clone was seen (once, few, many), or a class if it is expanded.

.	TRBV29-1	few	TRBJ1-1	CSVDEVSRPEAFF	TGCAGCGTTGACGAGGTTTCGCGTCCTGAAGCTTTCTTT
.	TRBV12-3/TRBV12-4	few	TRBJ1-2	CASSTNQGSSYGYTF	TGTGCCAGCAGTACCAACCAGGGGTCGAGCTATGGCTACACCTTC
.	TRBV4-1	many	TRBJ2-7	CASSPNPGTKISGEQYF	TGCGCCAGCAGCCCCAATCCCGGGACGAAGATCTCGGGTGAGCAGTACTTC
.	TRBV10-3	.	TRBJ1-5	CATRDGGKNSNQPQHF	TGTGCCACCCGGGACGGTGGAAAAAATAGCAATCAGCCCCAGCATTTT
.	TRBV7-2	many	TRBJ1-5	CASSLVYSPNQPQHF	TGTGCCAGCAGCTTAGTCTACAGCCCTAATCAGCCCCAGCATTTT
.	TRBV6-5	.	TRBJ1-3	CASSYFPSSGNTTYF	TGTGCCAGCAGTTACTTCCCCAGCTCTGGAAACACCACATATTTT
.	TRBV19	few	TRBJ1-4	CASSPRDEKLFF	TGTGCCAGTAGTCCCCGGGATGAAAAACTGTTTTTT
.	TRBV14	.	TRBJ2-3	CASSRVSAGADTQYF	TGTGCCAGCAGCAGGGTCTCTGCCGGGGCAGATACGCAGTATTTT
TRBD2	TRBV9	.	TRBJ2-3	CASSVIAGPSTDTQYF	TGTGCCAGCAGCGTAATAGCGGGACCTAGCACAGATACGCAGTATTTT
.	TRBV6-6	many	TRBJ1-6	CASSTSSYNSPLHF	TGTGCCAGCTCTACCAGCTCCTATAATTCACCCCTCCACTTT
.	TRBV7-2	.	TRBJ1-2	CASSYTGGPYGYTF	TGTGCCAGCAGCTATACAGGCGGCCCCTATGGCTACACCTTC
.	TRBV5-1	few	TRBJ2-4	CASSSHTGFKNIQYF	TGCGCCAGCAGCAGCCACACAGGGTTCAAAAACATTCAGTACTTC
TRBD1	TRBV20-1	few	TRBJ1-4	CSANTGVGAGKLFF	TGCAGTGCTAACACAGGGGTGGGGGCCGGGAAACTGTTTTTT
.	TRBV6-5	many	TRBJ1-1	CASSYGGGDTEAFF	TGTGCCAGCAGTTACGGGGGGGGAGACACTGAAGCTTTCTTT
.	TRBV7-3	few	TRBJ1-4	CASSTYPATNEKLFF	TGTGCCAGCAGCACGTACCCGGCAACTAATGAAAAACTGTTTTTT
.	TRBV10-3	.	TRBJ2-2	CAIRAGSNTGELFF	TGTGCCATCAGGGCGGGCTCGAACACCGGGGAGCTGTTTTTT
.	TRBV12-3/TRBV12-4	few	TRBJ1-1	CASIRPSETYTEAFF	TGTGCCAGCATCAGGCCCAGCGAGACTTACACTGAAGCTTTCTTT
TRBD1	TRBV4-1	few	TRBJ2-5	CASSQDEGQGTETQYF	TGCGCCAGCAGCCAAGATGAAGGACAGGGGACGGAGACCCAGTACTTC
.	TRBV4-3	.	TRBJ2-5	CASSQDLTPEETQYF	TGCGCCAGCAGCCAAGATTTGACGCCCGAAGAGACCCAGTACTTC
.	TRBV6-5	few	TRBJ2-5	CASIPGPAAGETQYF	TGTGCCAGCATCCCGGGACCTGCCGCAGGGGAGACCCAGTACTTC
.	TRBV27	.	TRBJ1-3	CASSKRGSGNTIYF	TGTGCCAGCAGCAAGAGGGGCTCTGGAAACACCATATATTTT
.	TRBV6-2/TRBV6-3	.	TRBJ2-7	CASSSARRWVYEQYF	TGTGCCAGCAGTTCGGCGAGGCGGTGGGTTTACGAGCAGTACTTC
.	TRBV7-6	many	TRBJ1-1	CASSPLGAGPTEAFF	TGTGCCAGCAGCCCATTAGGGGCAGGGCCCACTGAAGCTTTCTTT
TRBD2	TRBV10-3	many	TRBJ2-1	CAIRRTSGDNEQFF	TGTGCCATCAGGAGGACTAGCGGGGACAATGAGCAGTTCTTC
.	TRBV5-4	.	TRBJ2-5	CASTRDTIETQYF	TGTGCCAGCACCCGGGACACGATAGAGACCCAGTACTTC
.	TRBV4-1	.	TRBJ1-2	CASSQGRTDPFYGYTF	TGCGCCAGCAGCCAGGGACGGACAGACCCATTCTATGGCTACACCTTC
TRBD1	TRBV25-1	.	TRBJ1-4	CASSEGTANEKLFF	TGTGCCAGCAGTGAAGGGACAGCTAATGAAAAACTGTTTTTT
.	TRBV6-5	.	TRBJ1-6	CASSYSSYNSPLHF	TGTGCCAGCAGTTACAGCTCCTATAATTCACCCCTCCACTTT
.	TRBV7-2	few	TRBJ2-7	CASSLGQLGEQYF	TGTGCCAGCAGCTTAGGACAGCTTGGGGAGCAGTACTTC
.	TRBV6-1	.	TRBJ1-6	CASVGGGARNF	.
TRBD2	TRBV7-2	many	TRBJ2-1	CASKRGGQDNEQFF	TGTGCCAGTAAGCGGGGGGGCCAAGACAATGAGCAGTTCTTC
TRBD2	TRBV5-1	.	TRBJ2-7	CASSLASGGPTSYEQYF	TGCGCCAGCAGCTTGGCGTCGGGGGGACCGACCTCCTACGAGCAGTACTTC
TRBD1	TRBV28	.	TRBJ1-1	CASSLPQGGNTEAFF	TGTGCCAGCAGTCTCCCCCAGGGGGGGAACACTGAAGCTTTCTTT
.	TRBV9	.	TRBJ2-1	CASSVVDSYNEQFF	TGTGCCAGCAGCGTAGTCGACAGCTACAATGAGCAGTTCTTC
.	TRBV7-7	many	TRBJ2-5	CASSSSQGVMETQYF	TGTGCTAGCAGCAGCAGCCAAGGGGTTATGGAGACCCAGTACTTC
TRBD1	TRBV19	few	TRBJ2-2	CASTDRVGANTGELFF	TGTGCCAGTACCGACAGGGTCGGGGCAAACACCGGGGAGCTGTTTTTT
.	TRBV4-1	few	TRBJ1-4	CASSQAPGLEKLFF	TGCGCCAGCAGCCAAGCACCAGGTTTAGAAAAACTGTTTTTT
.	TRBV7-6	many	TRBJ2-1	CASSHWTDPYNEQFF	TGTGCCAGCAGCCACTGGACAGACCCCTACAATGAGCAGTTCTTC
.	TRBV12-3/TRBV12-4	few	TRBJ2-2	CASSFQSSTGELFF	TGTGCCAGCAGTTTTCAAAGTTCCACCGGGGAGCTGTTTTTT
.	TRBV3-1	few	TRBJ2-7	CASSDLGGYEQYF	TGTGCCAGCAGCGACCTCGGGGGCTACGAGCAGTACTTC
.	TRBV5-6	many	TRBJ2-5	CASSLVSAVWQTQYF	TGTGCCAGCAGCTTGGTATCAGCCGTGTGGCAGACCCAGTACTTC
TRBD2	TRBV9	.	TRBJ2-1	CASSVDNSGRFNEQFF	TGTGCCAGCAGCGTAGATAATAGCGGGCGTTTCAATGAGCAGTTCTTC
.	TRBV12-3/TRBV12-4	many	TRBJ2-7	CASKILGLPEQYF	TGTGCCAGCAAAATTCTAGGCCTGCCCGAGCAGTACTTC
.	TRBV28	few	TRBJ1-5	CASSFVYSHQPQHF	TGTGCCAGCAGTTTTGTGTACTCCCATCAGCCCCAGCATTTT
.	TRBV29-1	.	TRBJ2-5	CSVVEGRVETQYF	TGCAGCGTTGTGGAGGGTAGGGTCGAGACCCAGTACTTC
.	TRBV6-5	few	TRBJ2-1	CASTLGRGSHNEQFF	TGTGCCAGCACCCTGGGGCGGGGCTCGCACAATGAGCAGTTCTTC
TRBD1	TRBV27	.	TRBJ1-2	CASSPRAGGVYGYTF	TGTGCCAGCAGTCCGAGGGCAGGGGGGGTTTATGGCTACACCTTC
.	TRBV19	few	TRBJ2-2	CASSGRTWNTGELFF	TGTGCCAGTAGTGGACGAACCTGGAACACCGGGGAGCTGTTTTTT
TRBD1	TRBV2	few	TRBJ1-5	CASRGDRGEHQPQHF	TGTGCCAGCAGAGGGGACAGGGGTGAACATCAGCCCCAGCATTTT
.	TRBV20-1	few	TRBJ2-3	CSARLLRGGGTDTQYF	TGCAGTGCTAGATTACTCAGGGGAGGAGGCACAGATACGCAGTATTTT
TRBD1	TRBV7-9	many	TRBJ2-7	CASSSIDRGSVYEQYF	TGTGCCAGCAGCTCTATAGACAGGGGTTCTGTCTACGAGCAGTACTTC
.	TRBV7-3	.	TRBJ1-6	CASSFGVWNSPLHF	TGTGCCAGCAGCTTTGGTGTATGGAATTCACCCCTCCACTTT
.	TRBV20-1	few	TRBJ2-5	CSARVPGKGKETQYF	TGCAGTGCTAGAGTCCCAGGGAAGGGTAAAGAGACCCAGTACTTC
TRBD2	TRBV6-1	once	TRBJ2-1	CASSGGLAALSYNEQFF	TGTGCCAGCTCAGGAGGGCTAGCGGCGCTCTCCTACAATGAGCAGTTCTTC
.	TRBV29-1	.	TRBJ2-2	CSVEDRVGELFF	TGCAGCGTTGAAGATCGGGTCGGGGAGCTGTTTTTT
.	TRBV6-5	many	TRBJ1-1	CASSYDRLYMNTEAFF	TGTGCCAGCAGTTACGATAGGCTTTACATGAACACTGAAGCTTTCTTT
TRBD2	TRBV20-1	.	TRBJ2-3	CSARGGSDTQYF	TGCAGTGCCCGCGGGGGATCAGATACGCAGTATTTT
TRBD1	TRBV7-2	.	TRBJ2-1	CASSLEGGRGPYNEQFF	TGTGCCAGCAGCTTAGAGGGCGGCAGGGGGCCTTACAATGAGCAGTTCTTC
.	TRBV7-9	.	TRBJ2-5	CASSLEWRGETQYF	TGTGCCAGCAGCTTAGAGTGGCGGGGAGAGACCCAGTACTTC